Each of the 25 T cell receptor beta chains below was sequenced from the same sample in a study of T-cell reconstitution after alpha-beta-depleted transplantation in children. Preparation of the TCRbeta library involved a method that used unique molecular identifiers. TCRdb independently ran MiXCR on the PCR reads; one entry per CDR3 protein. The sample comprises nearly 400,000 distinct CDR3 sequences, just over 20% of which are singletons, and around 4% rests with the top ten. The sample here was PBMCs from the stem cell graft donor, taken from the stem cell graft. The receptors stem from a human donor who donated a stem cell graft to a child with acute myeloid leukemia.

This clonotype showed up just a few times. The chain uses TRBV4-2 and TRBJ2-1; 11 bases are shared with TRBD2. With 3 bases clipped from V and 8 bases from J, the junction kept 6 bases outside the gene matches. There are 15 residues in the CDR3. Germline loops: CDR1 LGHNA, CDR2 YNFKEQ. Here the CDR3 DNA reads TGTGCCAGCAGCCATTCTAGCGGGAGGTGCGATGAGCAGTTCTTC. Protein sequence: CASSHSSGRCDEQFF.

The rearrangement links TRBV11-2 to TRBJ1-1; D is uncertain. CDR3 length: 11 residues. Germline CDR1 is SGHAT and CDR2 is FQNNGV. V gave up 6 bases and J gave up 8 bases, with 10 bases separating them. The CDR3 here is CASRDYYEAFF. Written as DNA, the CDR3 is TGTGCCAGCAGGGATTACTACGAAGCTTTCTTT.

This clonotype came up a few times. The CDR3 nucleotides read TGTGCCAGCAGTGCTTTCGAAGATCAGCCCCAGCATTTT. Protein sequence: CASSAFEDQPQHF. The chain combines TRBV6-4 with TRBJ1-5; D remains unclear. Germline V gene lookup returns CDR1 MRHNA and CDR2 SNTAGT. Deletions cut 4 bases from V and 5 bases from J, with 9 bases between. The CDR3 is made up of 13 amino acids.

This clonotype was observed a handful of times. V usage is TRBV5-1 and J usage is TRBJ2-2; 13 positions match TRBD2. Trimming took 3 bases from V and 6 from J; bases not matched to a gene: 5. Germline CDR1 is SGHRS and CDR2 is YFSETQ. The CDR3 spans 16 residues. CDR3 protein: CASSYWTSGSSGELFF. CDR3 sequence (DNA): TGCGCCAGCAGCTACTGGACTAGCGGGAGCTCCGGGGAGCTGTTTTTT.

This clonotype was seen only a few times. The chain is built from TRBV13 and TRBJ2-1; D perhaps matches TRBD2 (5 bases). V was shortened by 0 bases and J by 0 bases, with 9 bases between the two germline ends. The length of the CDR3 is 16 residues. Germline V CDR1 and CDR2: PRHDT, FYEKMQ (reference sequence). CDR3 sequence reads: CASSLGASSSYNEQFF. The CDR3 bases are TGTGCCAGCAGCTTAGGGGCTAGCAGCTCCTACAATGAGCAGTTCTTC.

This clonotype appeared a few times. The V and J genes are TRBV4-3 and TRBJ1-5; unclear D gene. In germline, CDR1 is LGHNA, CDR2 YSLEER. Trimming took 10 bases from V and 0 from J, leaving 16 bases between them. CDR3 size: 15 residues. CDR3 residues: CATYIQNNSNQPQHF. CDR3 bases: TGCGCCACCTATATACAGAACAATAGCAATCAGCCCCAGCATTTT.

The chain has TRBV6-1 and TRBJ1-3; D call uncertain. In germline, CDR1 is MNHNS, CDR2 SASEGT. The V end lost 5 bases, the J end lost 2 bases, and 16 bases lay between the germline ends. CDR3 size: 16 residues. CDR3 sequence (DNA): TGTGCCAGCAGTCCTAACATAGGGAAGGCTGGAAACACCATATATTTT. Its protein is CASSPNIGKAGNTIYF.

This chain connects TRBV12-3 or TRBV12-4 to TRBJ1-1; 7 bases fit TRBD1. This CDR3 region has 12 residues. Unmatched junction bases numbered 6, after V lost 6 bases and J lost 8 bases. CDR3 nucleotides: TGTGCCAGCAGCGGGGACAGAAGGGAAGCTTTCTTT. As protein: CASSGDRREAFF.

This clonotype was seen at least ten times. The chain joins TRBV6-5 to TRBJ1-1; D unclear. V was pared by 6 bases and J by 5 bases, with 16 bases between. In germline, CDR1 is MNHEY, CDR2 SVGAGI. This CDR3 spans 14 amino acids. The CDR3 here is CASSHQRGDTEAFF. The CDR3 coding sequence is TGTGCCAGCAGCCACCAGCGGGGAGATACTGAAGCTTTCTTT.

The chain combines TRBV15 with TRBJ1-1; TRBD1 might be the D (5 bases). V gave up 3 bases and J gave up 2 bases, with 10 bases separating them. Germline V gene sequence: CDR1 LNHNV, CDR2 YYDKDF (reference sequence). CDR3 length: 14 residues. CDR3 residues: CATSSGTKNTEAFF. CDR3 nucleotide sequence: TGTGCCACCAGCAGCGGGACGAAAAACACTGAAGCTTTCTTT.

The chain recombines TRBV7-8 with TRBJ2-5; perhaps TRBD1 as D (6 bases). The germline gives CDR1 SGHVS, CDR2 FQNEAQ. V was clipped by 5 bases and J by 1 base, with 11 bases between them. This CDR3 is 14 amino acids long. CDR3 amino acids: CASSLRGVQETQYF. For the CDR3, the DNA is TGTGCCAGCAGCCTCAGGGGAGTCCAAGAGACCCAGTACTTC.

V usage is TRBV4-2 and J usage is TRBJ2-7, with TRBD1 matching over 7 bases. Germline V gene lookup returns CDR1 LGHNA and CDR2 YNFKEQ. This CDR3 contains 15 residues. J was trimmed by 6 bases and V by 4 bases; bases with no gene match: 12. The DNA for the CDR3 is TGTGCCAGCAGCCCGGGGACAGAGCCGACTCCCGAGCAGTACTTC. Its protein product is CASSPGTEPTPEQYF.

Of note for this clonotype: A read error may explain this, as a much larger clone is one base away. V usage is TRBV29-1 and J usage is TRBJ2-7; D assignment may be TRBD1 or TRBD2 (6 bases each). The V gene's germline CDR1 is SQVTM and CDR2 ANQGSEA. V shed 5 bases and J shed 6 bases, with 14 bases lying between them. The CDR3 extends over 12 amino acids. The CDR3 spells CSVYIGGGEQYF. The CDR3, as DNA: TGCAGCGTTTATATAGGGGGAGGCGAGCAGTACTTC.

This clonotype has a handful of counts. The CDR3 here is CASRLAGEGTQYF. The CDR3 region has the DNA TGCGCCAGCCGGTTAGCGGGAGAGGGGACGCAGTATTTT. The V and J genes are TRBV10-2 and TRBJ2-3; 9 bases line up with TRBD2. The CDR3 length is 13 residues. V gave up 8 bases and J gave up 9 bases; unmatched junction bases: 9. Germline-derived CDR1 and CDR2 are WSHSY and SAAADI.

The chain links TRBV12-3 or TRBV12-4 to TRBJ2-2; no clear D gene. Trimming removed 2 bases from V and 1 base from J, with 8 bases in between. The CDR3 length is 15 residues. CDR3 region: CASSLRSQNTGELFF. In DNA form, the CDR3 reads TGTGCCAGCAGTTTAAGGTCTCAGAACACCGGGGAGCTGTTTTTT.

This clonotype was detected many times. V usage is TRBV20-1 and J usage is TRBJ2-7, with D unclear. CDR1 is DFQATT, CDR2 SNEGSKA, per germline (reference sequence). V was cut by 2 bases and J by 1 base, with 6 bases left in between. CDR3 size: 12 residues. CDR3 in amino acids: CSARTSSYEQYF. In DNA, the CDR3 is TGCAGTGCTAGAACCTCATCCTACGAGCAGTACTTC.

There are a few counts of this clonotype. The chain has TRBV28 and TRBJ2-3; weak D call: TRBD2 (6 bases). The germline V gene has CDR1 MDHEN and CDR2 SYDVKM. The CDR3 is 16 amino acids. V was shortened by 7 bases and J by 2 bases, with 19 bases between the two germline ends. Here the CDR3 reads CASKPTGEDFTDTQYF. CDR3 DNA: TGTGCCAGCAAACCGACCGGGGAGGACTTCACAGATACGCAGTATTTT.

The chain uses TRBV6-6 and TRBJ1-1; unclear D gene. The CDR3 spans 13 residues. Trimming took off 2 bases at V and 4 bases at J, with 8 bases between the two ends. Germline assignment: CDR1 MNHNY and CDR2 SVGAGI (reference sequence). This chain's CDR3 is CASSYGPLTEAFF. CDR3 bases: TGTGCCAGCAGTTACGGCCCTCTCACTGAAGCTTTCTTT.

This chain connects TRBV25-1 to TRBJ1-1, with D uncertain. The V end was cut by 1 base, the J end by 1 base, with 16 bases between. There are 17 residues in the CDR3. The germline V gene encodes CDR1 MGHDK and CDR2 SYGVNS. The CDR3 bases are TGTGCCAGCAGTGAATTAATTTATACTGGCGGGAACACTGAAGCTTTCTTT. Its protein is CASSELIYTGGNTEAFF.

This clonotype was seen at least ten times. V is TRBV12-3 or TRBV12-4 and J is TRBJ2-7; TRBD1 is a possible D gene (5 bases). This CDR3 is 16 amino acids long. The V end was cut by 6 bases, the J end by 0 bases, with 18 bases between. The chain's CDR3 is CASSSSLGAPSYEQYF. Here the CDR3 DNA reads TGTGCCAGCAGCTCCTCATTAGGGGCACCCTCCTACGAGCAGTACTTC.

There are a few counts of this clonotype. The chain uses TRBV27 and TRBJ2-7; TRBD2 matches 15 bases. J lost 6 bases, V lost 5 bases, and 5 bases had no gene match. Germline V lookup: CDR1 MNHEY, CDR2 SMNVEV (reference sequence). The CDR3 spans 15 residues. The CDR3 DNA is TGTGCCAGCAGTCCGGGACTAGCGGGAGGAGCCGAGCAGTACTTC. Its translation is CASSPGLAGGAEQYF.

There are a few counts of this clonotype. The chain employs TRBV5-4 and TRBJ2-2; 9 bases match TRBD2. The J segment lost 1 base and the V segment lost 1 base, leaving 2 bases of the junction unmatched. The germline gives CDR1 SGHNT, CDR2 YYREEE (reference sequence). The length of the CDR3 is 16 residues. The CDR3 DNA reads TGTGCCAGCAGCTTGCTTAGCGGGAGGAACACCGGGGAGCTGTTTTTT. Protein product: CASSLLSGRNTGELFF.

This clonotype has a handful of counts. The chain uses TRBV7-9 and TRBJ1-5; 7 bases match TRBD1. This CDR3 spans 14 amino acids. CDR1 and CDR2 (germline): SEHNR, FQNEAQ (reference sequence). J gave up 7 bases and V 4 bases, and 7 bases lay outside the gene matches. This chain's CDR3 is CASSSDRAGQPQHF. The CDR3 DNA reads as TGTGCCAGCAGCTCCGACAGGGCAGGACAGCCCCAGCATTTT. Based on the CDR3 plus reference TRBV7-9 and TRBJ1-5, the full variable domain is DTGVSQNPRHKITKRGQNVTFRCDPISEHNRLYWYRQTLGQGPEFLTYFQNEAQLEKSRLLSDRFSAERPKGSFSTLEIQRTEQGDSAMYLCASSSDRAGQPQHFGDGTRLSIL.

This clonotype was found a few times. The CDR3 sequence is CASSPNTGTAEAFF. The CDR3 DNA follows: TGTGCCAGCAGCCCAAACACCGGGACAGCTGAAGCTTTCTTT. This chain connects TRBV7-3 to TRBJ1-1; 7 positions match TRBD1. The CDR3 contains 14 residues. Trimming at V came to 5 bases and at J to 6 bases, leaving 9 bases not matched to a gene. Germline V CDR1 and CDR2: SGHTA, FQGTGA. Variable domain in full (rest from reference TRBV7-3 and TRBJ1-1): GAGVSQTPSNKVTEKGKYVELRCDPISGHTALYWYRQSLGQGPEFLIYFQGTGAADDSGLPNDRFFAVRPEGSVSTLKIQRTERGDSAVYLCASSPNTGTAEAFFGQGTRLTVV.

The chain has TRBV27 and TRBJ2-7; no clear D. The CDR3 extends over 15 amino acids. Germline V CDR1 and CDR2: MNHEY, SMNVEV (reference sequence). Trimming stripped 3 bases from V and 0 bases from J, with 12 bases between. The DNA of the CDR3 is TGTGCCAGCAGTTTGGTTGGCAGGAACTCCTACGAGCAGTACTTC. Amino acid sequence: CASSLVGRNSYEQYF.